Included here is one T cell receptor beta chain sequence, with context. Its antigen is unknown. After removal of 5 bases from V and 2 bases from J, the junction contained 11 bases not matched to a gene. This CDR3 has 17 amino acids. Germline V CDR1 and CDR2: LNHDA, SQIVND (reference sequence). These data come from a study of cytomegalovirus exposure and HLA in healthy donors. Study-wide background: Counted in an early data release were roughly 81 million unique TCRs from HLA-typed donors.

Study-wide findings and caveats: V segments that were indistinguishable, TRBV6-2 and TRBV6-3 among them, were omitted from analysis. Later work showed greater clonal expansion in HLA-associated TCR beta chains than in equally common others.

The PCR made use of 60 Vbeta and 13 Jbeta primers. Generated by immunoSEQ multiplex PCR, the TCRdb table keeps only in-frame clones and is missing some. The sample yields more than 150,000 clones, 80% seen once. The V call is TRBV19, the J call TRBJ2-5; 10 bases line up with TRBD2. The clonotype comes from a boy between 10 and 17 years old in good health and CMV-seronegative. The specimen sequenced was PBMCs. The CDR3 region has the DNA TGTGCCAGTAGTCTTCCCTTAGCGGGAGGTAGGCAAGAGACCCAGTACTTC. Translated: CASSLPLAGGRQETQYF.